The following is a TCR beta chain sequence with its context. This sample was included in a study of T cell changes during pregnancy in multiple sclerosis. TCRdb's table, derived via immunoSEQ multiplex PCR, lists solely in-frame clones and lacks some. The sample has some 60,000 clones, 89% seen once; the top ten hold less than 2%. V gave up 0 bases and J gave up 0 bases, with 6 bases separating them. In germline, CDR1 is SGHNT, CDR2 YYREEE (reference sequence). This CDR3 spans 14 amino acids. The V and J genes are TRBV5-4 and TRBJ1-1; possible D gene TRBD1, 5 bases. The source was peripheral blood, collected after pregnancy. This TCR derives from a female donor with multiple sclerosis, enrolled in a pregnancy study. The CDR3 loop is CASSLGGVNTEAFF. The CDR3 DNA reads as TGTGCCAGCAGCTTGGGGGGCGTGAACACTGAAGCTTTCTTT.